The 26 T cell receptor beta chains presented below share a single source sample, sequenced in a study of cytomegalovirus exposure and HLA in healthy donors (dated by TCRdb to 2016 to 2017). Library method: the immunoSEQ multiplex PCR assay. Held by TCRdb, this immuneACCESS table contains in-frame sequences only and omits some clones. Under half of the omission traces to an unresolved V gene where checked; the cause of the rest is unknown. This sample holds some 56,000 clones; 93% were observed only once. The biggest ten clones account for under 2% of the sample. The material sequenced was PBMCs. The source of these receptors is a woman aged 18-29 years in good health and CMV-seropositive.

The chain links TRBV30 to TRBJ1-5; 8 positions match TRBD1. This CDR3 is 13 amino acids long. V gave up 6 bases and J gave up 6 bases; unmatched junction bases: 7. CDR1 and CDR2 (germline): GTSNPN, SVGIG (reference sequence). The DNA for the CDR3 is TGTGCCTGCAGACAGGGGTTTGGTCAGCCCCAGCATTTT. It codes for CACRQGFGQPQHF.

The V call is TRBV29-1, the J call TRBJ2-3; TRBD2 agrees at 10 bases. The ends lost 5 bases at V and 2 bases at J; junction bases unmatched: 7. This CDR3 is built from 15 residues. CDR1 is SQVTM, CDR2 ANQGSEA, per germline. In DNA form, the CDR3 reads TGCAGCGTTTACGGACTAGCGGTGATCACAGATACGCAGTATTTT. This gives the protein CSVYGLAVITDTQYF.

The chain has TRBV28 and TRBJ2-1; 12 bases agree with TRBD2. Unmatched junction bases numbered 3, after V lost 6 bases and J lost 0 bases. This CDR3 is 16 amino acids long. Per the germline V gene, CDR1 is MDHEN and CDR2 is SYDVKM. The CDR3 loop is CASRTSGGSSYNEQFF. DNA of the CDR3: TGTGCCAGCAGGACTAGCGGGGGATCCTCCTACAATGAGCAGTTCTTC.

The chain uses TRBV28 and TRBJ1-4; 8 nucleotides match TRBD1. In germline, CDR1 is MDHEN, CDR2 SYDVKM. This CDR3 has 14 residues. Trimming took 8 bases from V and 7 from J; bases not matched to a gene: 9. This CDR3 reads CASRPGGAGEKLFF. CDR3 in DNA: TGTGCCAGCCGACCAGGGGGCGCGGGTGAAAAACTGTTTTTT.

This chain joins TRBV16 and TRBJ2-3; D gene unclear. Germline V gives CDR1 KGHSY, CDR2 FQNENV. Trimming cost V 6 bases and J 3 bases, with 7 bases left between them. The CDR3 extends over 12 amino acids. CDR3 nucleotides: TGTGCCAGCAGTCCCGGGACAGATACGCAGTATTTT. Amino acid sequence: CASSPGTDTQYF.

The gene calls are TRBV7-8 and TRBJ2-7; tentative D call: TRBD2 (6 bases). The germline V gene has CDR1 SGHVS and CDR2 FQNEAQ. CDR3 length: 15 residues. V dropped 0 bases and J dropped 2 bases, with 11 bases sitting between them. The DNA for the CDR3 is TGTGCCAGCAGCTTAGCGTTGGGGGGAGCCTACGAGCAGTACTTC. Its protein product is CASSLALGGAYEQYF.

This chain connects TRBV4-1 to TRBJ1-4; 7 positions agree with TRBD1. The CDR3 is 16 amino acids. V was clipped by 1 base and J by 8 bases; unmatched bases: 10. Germline CDR1 reads MGHRA; CDR2 reads YSYEKL. The CDR3 is CASSQGEQGKWEKLFF. The CDR3 bases are TGCGCCAGCAGCCAAGGGGAACAGGGGAAGTGGGAAAAACTGTTTTTT.

The DNA of the CDR3 is TGTGCCAGCAGCTTAATCGGAACAGGGAGGGAATATGGCTACACCTTC. Its translation: CASSLIGTGREYGYTF. The J gene is TRBJ1-2, the V gene TRBV13; TRBD1 might be the D (6 bases). The V and J ends lost 2 bases and 5 bases respectively, with 18 bases between them. The CDR3 loop spans 16 amino acids. Germline values: CDR1 PRHDT, CDR2 FYEKMQ (reference sequence).

The V call is TRBV25-1, the J call TRBJ1-6; 10 nucleotides align to TRBD1. CDR3 length equals 17 residues. Losses at the gene ends were 2 bases for V and 1 base for J; bases not matched to a gene: 2. Germline CDR1 and CDR2: MGHDK and SYGVNS. CDR3 coding DNA: TGTGCCAGCAGTGAAGGGACAGGGGTTTCCTATAATTCACCCCTCCACTTT. Encoded protein: CASSEGTGVSYNSPLHF.

The chain links TRBV28 to TRBJ1-1, with TRBD1 matching 7 bases. The CDR3 is made up of 14 amino acids. Looked up from germline, CDR1 is MDHEN and CDR2 is SYDVKM. The V and J ends lost 5 bases and 0 bases, in that order; junction bases with no gene match: 3. DNA of the CDR3: TGTGCCAGCAGTACCGGGACAGTGAACACTGAAGCTTTCTTT. The encoded protein is CASSTGTVNTEAFF.

This rearrangement joins TRBV5-1 to TRBJ1-5; the D gene is possibly TRBD1 (5 bases). The CDR3 spans 14 residues. Trimming took off 0 bases at V and 5 bases at J, with 9 bases between the two ends. Germline V gives CDR1 SGHRS, CDR2 YFSETQ. The CDR3 loop is CASSLGQGDQPQHF. CDR3 nucleotides: TGCGCCAGCAGCTTGGGGCAGGGTGATCAGCCCCAGCATTTT.

The chain links TRBV7-2 to TRBJ2-3; no clear D gene. Deletions cut 5 bases from V and 5 bases from J, with 11 bases between. Germline values: CDR1 SGHTA, CDR2 FQGNSA. The CDR3 has 13 residues. DNA of the CDR3: TGTGCCAGCAGCCCCGTGGCCCGAGATACGCAGTATTTT. Amino acids: CASSPVARDTQYF.

The chain uses TRBV5-1 and TRBJ2-2, with 9 bases lining up with TRBD1. The CDR3 is 16 amino acids. CDR1 is SGHRS and CDR2 is YFSETQ in the germline V gene. Trimming took 4 bases from V and 1 from J; bases not matched to a gene: 5. The CDR3 nucleotides are TGCGCCAGCAGCCAACAGGGGGCGGGGAACACCGGGGAGCTGTTTTTT. Translation: CASSQQGAGNTGELFF. The full variable domain, completed using reference TRBV5-1 and TRBJ2-2, is KAGVTQTPRYLIKTRGQQVTLSCSPISGHRSVSWYQQTPGQGLQFLFEYFSETQRNKGNFPGRFSGRQFSNSRSEMNVSTLELGDSALYLCASSQQGAGNTGELFFGEGSRLTVL.

This clone was picked up a small number of times. This rearrangement joins TRBV6-4 to TRBJ2-3; no definite D call. The CDR3 extends over 13 amino acids. V lost 4 bases and J 1 base, leaving 6 bases between the germline ends. Per germline, CDR1 MRHNA and CDR2 SNTAGT. DNA of the CDR3: TGTGCCAGCAGTGTTGGAGGCACAGATACGCAGTATTTT. Encoded protein: CASSVGGTDTQYF.

The chain links TRBV7-9 to TRBJ2-7, with unresolved D. The CDR3 consists of 11 residues. Germline lookup yields CDR1 SEHNR and CDR2 FQNEAQ (reference sequence). Trimming removed 1 base at V and 6 bases at J, with 4 bases between. The CDR3 coding sequence is TGTGCCAGCAGCTTAGTCTCCGAGCAGTACTTC. This encodes CASSLVSEQYF.

The CDR3 reads CASSLGLGGGVAVWGETQYF. As DNA, the CDR3 is TGTGCCAGCAGCTTAGGTTTGGGAGGAGGAGTAGCGGTCTGGGGAGAGACCCAGTACTTC. The V call is TRBV7-6, the J call TRBJ2-5; TRBD2 might be the D (6 bases). The CDR3 covers 20 residues. Germline CDR1 is SGHVS and CDR2 is FNYEAQ. The ends were cut back, 1 base at V and 4 bases at J, with 28 bases in the middle. Full variable domain (outside the CDR3, taken from reference TRBV7-6 and TRBJ2-5): GAGVSQSPRYKVTKRGQDVALRCDPISGHVSLYWYRQALGQGPEFLTYFNYEAQQDKSGLPNDRFSAERPEGSISTLTIQRTEQRDSAMYRCASSLGLGGGVAVWGETQYFGPGTRLLVL.

In this sample, this clone turned up once. The chain has TRBV5-1 and TRBJ1-2, with D perhaps matching TRBD1 (5 bases). The germline V gene encodes CDR1 SGHRS and CDR2 YFSETQ. The CDR3 covers 16 residues. V was shortened by 1 base and J by 3 bases, with 16 bases between the two germline ends. Here the CDR3 reads CASSLPGSDVYYGYTF. DNA for the CDR3: TGCGCCAGCAGCTTGCCAGGGTCGGATGTTTACTATGGCTACACCTTC.

This chain connects TRBV9 to TRBJ2-3; D is unresolved. This CDR3 region has 15 residues. V gave up 0 bases and J gave up 2 bases, with 10 bases separating them. Looked up from germline, CDR1 is SGDLS and CDR2 is YYNGEE. The CDR3 DNA is TGTGCCAGCAGCGTAGTGGGCTTCTTCACAGATACGCAGTATTTT. Translating gives CASSVVGFFTDTQYF.

The V call is TRBV21-1, the J call TRBJ1-1; the D segment call TRBD1 is taken from the table without a DNA check. TRBV21-1 constitutes a pseudogene. CDR3 length equals 16 residues. CDR3 sequence (DNA): TGTGCCAGCAGCTTCACGACAGGGATCATGAACACTGAAGCTTTCTTT. It codes for CASSFTTGIMNTEAFF.

The chain is built from TRBV25-1 and TRBJ2-7; D unclear. This CDR3 is 15 amino acids long. V lost 3 bases and J lost 3, with 15 bases in between. Germline V CDR1 and CDR2: MGHDK, SYGVNS. CDR3 loop: CASSDPAARSYEQYF. The CDR3, as DNA: TGTGCCAGCAGTGACCCGGCAGCGAGGAGCTACGAGCAGTACTTC.

The V gene is TRBV6-4, the J gene TRBJ2-3; TRBD1 matches at 7 bases. The length of the CDR3 is 15 residues. CDR1 and CDR2 (germline): MRHNA, SNTAGT. Losses at the gene ends were 0 bases for V and 3 bases for J; bases not matched to a gene: 3. The DNA of the CDR3 is TGTGCCAGCAGTGACTCTGACAGGGCGACAGATACGCAGTATTTT. Translation gives CASSDSDRATDTQYF.

This clone showed up just once. The CDR3 sequence: CASSLVGGSTDTQYF. The CDR3 nucleotides are TGTGCCAGCAGCTTGGTAGGGGGAAGCACAGATACGCAGTATTTT. The gene calls are TRBV5-6 and TRBJ2-3; perhaps TRBD1 as D (6 bases). Deletions cut 0 bases from V and 0 bases from J, with 8 bases between. The CDR3 totals 15 residues. Germline V lookup: CDR1 SGHDT, CDR2 YYEEEE.

The genes are TRBV2 and TRBJ1-1, with 12 bases that match TRBD1. V lost 4 bases, J lost 4 bases, and 7 bases stayed unmatched. CDR3 length: 16 residues. The germline V gene has CDR1 SNHLY and CDR2 FYNNEI. CDR3 bases: TGTGCCAGCAGTGGCCGGGACAGGGGGCGCGGCACTGAAGCTTTCTTT. Translating it yields CASSGRDRGRGTEAFF.

The chain couples TRBV7-2 to TRBJ2-7, with TRBD2 matching over 16 bases. CDR1 and CDR2 (germline): SGHTA, FQGNSA. The CDR3 runs 16 residues. V shed 5 bases, J shed 3 bases, and the junction held 4 bases outside the gene matches. The chain's CDR3 is CASSRGLAGGVYEQYF. CDR3 nucleotide sequence: TGTGCCAGCAGCCGGGGACTAGCGGGGGGGGTCTACGAGCAGTACTTC.

This chain links TRBV5-4 with TRBJ2-5; D gene uncertain. CDR1 is SGHNT, CDR2 YYREEE, per germline (reference sequence). V gave up 0 bases and J gave up 1 base, with 7 bases separating them. CDR3 length: 14 residues. The CDR3 DNA reads TGTGCCAGCAGCTTGGCGAGCTTCCAAGAGACCCAGTACTTC. As protein: CASSLASFQETQYF.

The chain employs TRBV2 and TRBJ1-3; D gene ambiguous. The V end was cut by 4 bases, the J end by 2 bases, with 18 bases between. The CDR3 consists of 17 residues. CDR1 and CDR2 (germline): SNHLY, FYNNEI. This chain's CDR3 is CASSGNNQMITGNTIYF. The CDR3 DNA reads TGTGCCAGCAGTGGAAACAACCAAATGATAACTGGAAACACCATATATTTT.